The rows below give T cell receptor beta chains drawn from one sample of a study of T cell responses to AZD1222 COVID-19 vaccine. Clones were read by immunoSEQ multiplex PCR, and TCRdb kept only the in-frame ones, dropping some. The sample holds nearly 110,000 clones, about 92% seen once. Sequencing used peripheral blood, obtained 28 days after the second AZD1222 dose. The receptors derive from an adult who received the AZD1222 COVID-19 vaccine. The CDR3 runs from the conserved cysteine through the conserved F or W. The order of the fields is J gene, clone size, V gene, CDR3 protein. Clone size appears in some rows only: once, few, many, or a class for an expanded clone.

TRBJ2-1 . TRBV3-1/TRBV3-2 CASSQDSPASGYNEQFF
TRBJ1-5 . TRBV6-5 CASSYWRDQPQHF
TRBJ2-3 . TRBV5-1 CASSLVLSGGAGSTDTQYF
TRBJ2-7 . TRBV29-1 CSVPAGLRGTVPEQYF
TRBJ1-2 . TRBV3-1/TRBV3-2 CASSRVLTHNYGYTF
TRBJ1-1 . TRBV7-6 CASSLQGEFLAEAFF
TRBJ1-3 . TRBV9 CASSATRGAGNTIYF
TRBJ2-7 . TRBV2 CASSGRQEGYEQYF
TRBJ1-2 . TRBV18 CASSPLVTATNYGYTF
TRBJ1-1 . TRBV6-5 CASRPQGSMNTEAFF
TRBJ1-5 once TRBV7-9 CASSRTNQPQHF
TRBJ2-7 . TRBV1 CTSSQELWEYYEQYF
TRBJ1-5 . TRBV5-5 CASSMSGTGLIQPQHF
TRBJ2-2 . TRBV19 CASSIVLGGSGELFF
TRBJ2-1 few TRBV6-2/TRBV6-3 CASSYKPGQGPYNEQFF
TRBJ2-5 . TRBV29-1 CSVAAGTPETQYF
TRBJ1-4 . TRBV10-3 CAIRARDTDEKLFF
TRBJ2-3 . TRBV15 CATSPRDTDTDTQYF
TRBJ2-1 few TRBV9 CASSLTVPGQAVF
TRBJ1-3 . TRBV21-1 CASSSRDRNNKFSGNTIYF
TRBJ2-7 few TRBV7-9 CASSLSHSYEQYF
TRBJ2-7 . TRBV7-2 CASSLGGTVPYEQYF
TRBJ2-7 . TRBV4-2 CASSQEVSRARIYEQYF
. . TRBV15 CATSNLEIRANEQFF
TRBJ1-5 . TRBV12-3/TRBV12-4 CASSPSPVPQHF